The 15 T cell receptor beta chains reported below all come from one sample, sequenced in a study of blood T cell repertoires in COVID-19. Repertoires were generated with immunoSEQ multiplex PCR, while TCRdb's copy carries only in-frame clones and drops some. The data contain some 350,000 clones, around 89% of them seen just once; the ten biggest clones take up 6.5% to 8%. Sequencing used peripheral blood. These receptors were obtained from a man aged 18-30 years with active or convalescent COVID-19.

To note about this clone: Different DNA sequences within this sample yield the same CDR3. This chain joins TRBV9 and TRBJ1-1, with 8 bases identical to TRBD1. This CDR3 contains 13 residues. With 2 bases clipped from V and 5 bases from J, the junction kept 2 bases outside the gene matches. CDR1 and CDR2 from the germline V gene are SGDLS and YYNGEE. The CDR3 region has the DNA TGTGCCAGCAGCGTTGGACAGGGAACTGAAGCTTTCTTT. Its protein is CASSVGQGTEAFF.

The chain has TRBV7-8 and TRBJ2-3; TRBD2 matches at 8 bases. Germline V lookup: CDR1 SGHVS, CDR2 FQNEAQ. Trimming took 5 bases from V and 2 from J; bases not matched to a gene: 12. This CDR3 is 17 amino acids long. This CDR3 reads CASSLPLTSALTDTQYF. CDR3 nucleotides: TGTGCCAGCAGCCTCCCCTTGACTAGCGCACTCACAGATACGCAGTATTTT.

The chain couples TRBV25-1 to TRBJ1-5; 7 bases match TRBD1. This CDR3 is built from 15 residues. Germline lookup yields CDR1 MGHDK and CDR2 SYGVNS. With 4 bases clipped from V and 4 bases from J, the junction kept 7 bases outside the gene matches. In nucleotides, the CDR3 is TGTGCCAGCAGTGTGTCAGGGGGGTATAATCAGCCCCAGCATTTT. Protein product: CASSVSGGYNQPQHF.

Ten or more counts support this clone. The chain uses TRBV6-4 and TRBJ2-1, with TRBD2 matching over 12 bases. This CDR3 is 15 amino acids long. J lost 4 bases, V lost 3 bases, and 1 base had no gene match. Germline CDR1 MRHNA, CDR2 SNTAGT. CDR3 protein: CASSEGTSGYNEQFF. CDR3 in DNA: TGTGCCAGCAGTGAAGGGACTAGCGGGTACAATGAGCAGTTCTTC.

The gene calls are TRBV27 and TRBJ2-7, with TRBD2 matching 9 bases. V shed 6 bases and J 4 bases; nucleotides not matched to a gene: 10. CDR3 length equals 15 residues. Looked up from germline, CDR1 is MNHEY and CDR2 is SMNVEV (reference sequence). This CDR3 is CASSSRGGARYEQYF. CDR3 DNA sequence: TGTGCCAGCAGCTCCCGCGGGGGGGCGCGGTACGAGCAGTACTTC.

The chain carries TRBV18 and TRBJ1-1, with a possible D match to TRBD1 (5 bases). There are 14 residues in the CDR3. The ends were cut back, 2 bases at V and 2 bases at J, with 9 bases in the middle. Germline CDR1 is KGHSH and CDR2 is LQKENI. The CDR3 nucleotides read TGTGCCAGCTCACCAGGGGCAGAAAACACTGAAGCTTTCTTT. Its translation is CASSPGAENTEAFF.

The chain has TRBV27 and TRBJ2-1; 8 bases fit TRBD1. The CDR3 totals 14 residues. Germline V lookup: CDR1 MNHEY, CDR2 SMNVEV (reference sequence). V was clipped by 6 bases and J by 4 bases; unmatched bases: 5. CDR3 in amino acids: CASRDRANYNEQFF. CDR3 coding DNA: TGTGCCAGCAGGGACAGGGCGAATTACAATGAGCAGTTCTTC.

This CDR3 reads CASSVDGWEDSYNEQFF. CDR3 DNA: TGTGCCAGCAGCGTAGACGGGTGGGAGGACTCCTACAATGAGCAGTTCTTC. This chain uses TRBV9 with TRBJ2-1; TRBD2 might be the D (6 bases). Trimming took off 0 bases at V and 0 bases at J, with 13 bases between the two ends. Germline V gives CDR1 SGDLS, CDR2 YYNGEE. The length of the CDR3 is 17 residues.

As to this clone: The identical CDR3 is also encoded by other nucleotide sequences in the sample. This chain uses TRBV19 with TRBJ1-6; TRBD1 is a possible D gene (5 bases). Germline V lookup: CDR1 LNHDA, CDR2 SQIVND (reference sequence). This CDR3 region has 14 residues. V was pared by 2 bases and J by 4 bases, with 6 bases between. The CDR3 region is CASSIQGYNSPLHF. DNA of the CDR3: TGTGCCAGTAGTATACAGGGTTATAATTCACCCCTCCACTTT.

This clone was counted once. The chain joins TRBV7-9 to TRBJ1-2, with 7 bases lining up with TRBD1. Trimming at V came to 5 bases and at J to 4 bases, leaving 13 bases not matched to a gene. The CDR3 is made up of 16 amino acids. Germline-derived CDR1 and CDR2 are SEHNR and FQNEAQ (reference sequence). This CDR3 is CASSRRGTEVTYGYTF. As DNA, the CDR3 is TGTGCCAGCAGCCGAAGGGGGACAGAGGTTACCTATGGCTACACCTTC.

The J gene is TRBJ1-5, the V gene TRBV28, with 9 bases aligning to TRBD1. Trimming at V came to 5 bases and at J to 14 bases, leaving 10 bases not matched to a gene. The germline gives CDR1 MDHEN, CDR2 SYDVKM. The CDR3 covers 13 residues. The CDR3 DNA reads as TGTGCCAGCAGTGCTAGGCCGGGACAGGGTAAGCATTTT. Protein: CASSARPGQGKHF.

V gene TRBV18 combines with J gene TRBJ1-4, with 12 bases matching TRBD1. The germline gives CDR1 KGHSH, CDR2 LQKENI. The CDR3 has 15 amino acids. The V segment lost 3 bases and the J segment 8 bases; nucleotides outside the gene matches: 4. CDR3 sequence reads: CASSPGTGGSEKLFF. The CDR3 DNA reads TGTGCCAGCTCACCTGGGACAGGGGGCAGCGAAAAACTGTTTTTT. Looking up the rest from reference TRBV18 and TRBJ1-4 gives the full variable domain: NAGVMQNPRHLVRRRGQEARLRCSPMKGHSHVYWYRQLPEEGLKFMVYLQKENIIDESGMPKERFSAEFPKEGPSILRIQQVVRGDSAAYFCASSPGTGGSEKLFFGSGTQLSVL.

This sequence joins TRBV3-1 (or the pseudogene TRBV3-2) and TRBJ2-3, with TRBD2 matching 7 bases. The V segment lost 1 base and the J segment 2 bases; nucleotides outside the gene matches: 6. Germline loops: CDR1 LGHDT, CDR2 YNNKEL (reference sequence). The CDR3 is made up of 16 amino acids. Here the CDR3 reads CASSQAASGNTDTQYF. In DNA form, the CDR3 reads TGTGCCAGCAGCCAAGCGGCTAGCGGCAACACAGATACGCAGTATTTT.

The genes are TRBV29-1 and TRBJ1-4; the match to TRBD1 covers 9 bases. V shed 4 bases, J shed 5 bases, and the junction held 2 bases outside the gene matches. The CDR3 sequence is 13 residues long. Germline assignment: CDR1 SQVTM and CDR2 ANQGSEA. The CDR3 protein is CSVAGTGNEKLFF. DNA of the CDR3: TGCAGCGTTGCTGGGACAGGGAATGAAAAACTGTTTTTT.

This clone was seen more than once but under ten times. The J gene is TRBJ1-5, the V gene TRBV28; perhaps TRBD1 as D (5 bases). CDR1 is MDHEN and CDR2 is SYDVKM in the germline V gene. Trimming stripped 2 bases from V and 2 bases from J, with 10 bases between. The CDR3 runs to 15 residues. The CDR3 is CASSLRGAGNQPQHF. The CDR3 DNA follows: TGTGCCAGCAGTTTAAGGGGCGCCGGCAATCAGCCCCAGCATTTT.